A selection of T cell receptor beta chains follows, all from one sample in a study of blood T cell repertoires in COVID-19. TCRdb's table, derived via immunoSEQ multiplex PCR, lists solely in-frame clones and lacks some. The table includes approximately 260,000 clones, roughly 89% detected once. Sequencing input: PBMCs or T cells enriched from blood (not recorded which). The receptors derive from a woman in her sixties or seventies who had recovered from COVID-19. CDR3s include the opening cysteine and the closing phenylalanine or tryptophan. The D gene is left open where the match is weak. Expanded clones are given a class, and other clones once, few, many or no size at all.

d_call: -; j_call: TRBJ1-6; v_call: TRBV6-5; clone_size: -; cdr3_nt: TGTGCCAGCATGTGGGGTTGGACAGAAAATTCACCCCTCCACTTT; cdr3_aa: CASMWGWTENSPLHF
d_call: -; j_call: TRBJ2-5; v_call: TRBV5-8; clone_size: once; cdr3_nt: TGTGCCAGCAGCCCTGGGCCAGGACAAGAGACCCAGTACTTC; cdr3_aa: CASSPGPGQETQYF
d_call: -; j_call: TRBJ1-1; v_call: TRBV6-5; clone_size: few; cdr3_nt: TGTGCCAGCACCGGGACAAGGGGTTCTGAAGCTTTCTTT; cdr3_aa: CASTGTRGSEAFF
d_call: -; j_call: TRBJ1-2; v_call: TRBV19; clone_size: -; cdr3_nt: TGTGCCAGTAGTCCCCGGAGTAGGAACAATGGCTACACCTTC; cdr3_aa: CASSPRSRNNGYTF
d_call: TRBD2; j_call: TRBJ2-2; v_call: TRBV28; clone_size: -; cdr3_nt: TGTGCCAGCAGTTTTCGGGCGGGGGCCGGGGAGCTGTTTTTT; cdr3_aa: CASSFRAGAGELFF
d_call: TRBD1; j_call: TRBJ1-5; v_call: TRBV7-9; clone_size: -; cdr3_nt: TGTGCCAGCAGCTTGGACAGGGTCAATCAGCCCCAGCATTTT; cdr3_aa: CASSLDRVNQPQHF
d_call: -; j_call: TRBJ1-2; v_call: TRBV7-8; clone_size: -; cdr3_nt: TGTGCCAGCAGCCAGTTATCATACGAACAGTACATCTTC; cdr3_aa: CASSQLSYEQYIF
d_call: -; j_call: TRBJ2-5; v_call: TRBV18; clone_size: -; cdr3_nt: TGTGCCAGCTCACCAGACAGTACGGAAGAGACCCAGTACTTC; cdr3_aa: CASSPDSTEETQYF
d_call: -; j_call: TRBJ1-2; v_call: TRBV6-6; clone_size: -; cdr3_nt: TGTGCCAGCAGTCAAAACGGACAGTATGGCTACACCTTC; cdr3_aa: CASSQNGQYGYTF
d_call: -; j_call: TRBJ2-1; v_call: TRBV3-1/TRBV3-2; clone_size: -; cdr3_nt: TGTGCCAGCAGCCCCCCGAGGAGCATGATAAACCGGCAGTTCTTC; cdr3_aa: CASSPPRSMINRQFF
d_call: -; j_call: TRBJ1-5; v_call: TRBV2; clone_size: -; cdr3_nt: TGTGCCAGCAAAGCGGGGAATCAGCCCCAGCATTTT; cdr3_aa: CASKAGNQPQHF
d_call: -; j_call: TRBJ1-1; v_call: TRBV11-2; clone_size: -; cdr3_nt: TGTGCCAGCAGCTTCAATCGGGACACTGAAGCTTTCTTT; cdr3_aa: CASSFNRDTEAFF
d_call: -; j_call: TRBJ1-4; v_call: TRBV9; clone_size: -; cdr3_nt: TGTGCCAGCAGCTTGGGACATCCAGGAAATGAAAAACTGTTTTTT; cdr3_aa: CASSLGHPGNEKLFF
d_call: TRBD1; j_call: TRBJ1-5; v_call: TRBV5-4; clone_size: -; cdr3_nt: TGTGCCAGCAGCAATACAGGGGGAAATCAGCCCCAGCATTTT; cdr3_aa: CASSNTGGNQPQHF
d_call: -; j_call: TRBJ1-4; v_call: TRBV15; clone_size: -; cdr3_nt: TGTGCCACCAGCAGAGATAATCCCAGTTTACAGGGCCTGTTTTTT; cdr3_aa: CATSRDNPSLQGLFF
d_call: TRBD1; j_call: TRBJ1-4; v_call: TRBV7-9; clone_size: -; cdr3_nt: TGTGCCAGCAGCGGGACAGGGGGGCATGAAAAACTGTTTTTT; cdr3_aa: CASSGTGGHEKLFF
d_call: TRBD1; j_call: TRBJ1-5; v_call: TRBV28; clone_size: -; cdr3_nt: TGTGCCAGCAGTCTTGGACAGGGAGATCAGCCCCAGCATTTT; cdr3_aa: CASSLGQGDQPQHF
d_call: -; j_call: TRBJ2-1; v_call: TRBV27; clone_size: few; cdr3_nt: TGTGCCAGCAGTTTTCGGGGTCCAAATGAGCAGTTCTTC; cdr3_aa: CASSFRGPNEQFF
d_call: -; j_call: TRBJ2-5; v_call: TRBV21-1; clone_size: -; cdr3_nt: TGTGCCAGCAGCGGGGGACTAGCGGAGACCCAGTACTTC; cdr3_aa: CASSGGLAETQYF
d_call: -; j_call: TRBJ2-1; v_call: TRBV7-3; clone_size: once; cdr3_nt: TGTGCCAGCAGCTTAAGTGGAGGAGAGGCTAGCGCCCTTTACAATGAGCAGTTCTTC; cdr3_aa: CASSLSGGEASALYNEQFF
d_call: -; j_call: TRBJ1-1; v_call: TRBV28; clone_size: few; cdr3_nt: TGTGCCAGCAGCACCGGAGGAATGAACACTGAAGCTTTCTTT; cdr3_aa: CASSTGGMNTEAFF
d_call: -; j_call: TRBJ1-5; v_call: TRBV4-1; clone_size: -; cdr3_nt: TGCGCCAGCAGCCAAGAACCCTATAGCAATCAGCCCCAGCATTTT; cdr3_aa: CASSQEPYSNQPQHF
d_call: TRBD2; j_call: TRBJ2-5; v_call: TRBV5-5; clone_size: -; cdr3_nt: TGTGCCAGCAGCTATGGGACTAGCGACCAAGAGACCCAGTACTTC; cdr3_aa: CASSYGTSDQETQYF
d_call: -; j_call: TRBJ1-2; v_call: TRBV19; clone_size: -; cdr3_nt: TGTGCCAGTAGTATCCGCGCCCCGGAGTGGGTTCGCTACACCTTC; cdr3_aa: CASSIRAPEWVRYTF
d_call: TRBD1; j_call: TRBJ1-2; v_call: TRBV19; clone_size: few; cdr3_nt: TGTGCCAGTAGCTCCGTTGGTTTACAGGGGATCTATGGCTACACCTTC; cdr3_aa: CASSSVGLQGIYGYTF
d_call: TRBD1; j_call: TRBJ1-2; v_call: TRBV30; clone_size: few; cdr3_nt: TGTGCCTGGAGTCCGGGACAGGAGAACTATGGCTACACCTTC; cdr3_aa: CAWSPGQENYGYTF
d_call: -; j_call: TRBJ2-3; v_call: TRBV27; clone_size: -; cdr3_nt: TGTGCCAGCAGTTTCCTTCCGGTCCCCACAGATACGCAGTATTTT; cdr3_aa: CASSFLPVPTDTQYF
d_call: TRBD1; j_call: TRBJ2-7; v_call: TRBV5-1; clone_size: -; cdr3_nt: TGCGCCAGCAGCTTGCTACAGGGGGGTTACGAGCAGTACTTC; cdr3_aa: CASSLLQGGYEQYF
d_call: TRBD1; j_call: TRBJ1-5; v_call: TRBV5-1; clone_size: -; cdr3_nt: TGCGCCAGCAGCGCCACAGGGGGCCCCAATCAGCCCCAGCATTTT; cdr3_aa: CASSATGGPNQPQHF
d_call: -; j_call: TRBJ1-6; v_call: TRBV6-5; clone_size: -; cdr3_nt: TGTGCCAGCAGTTACGGGCAGGGCTTCCGTTCACCCCTCCACTTT; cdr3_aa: CASSYGQGFRSPLHF
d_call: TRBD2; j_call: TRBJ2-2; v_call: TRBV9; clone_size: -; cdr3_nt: TGTGCCAGCAGCAGCGGGGCCGGGGAGCTGTTTTTT; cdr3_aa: CASSSGAGELFF
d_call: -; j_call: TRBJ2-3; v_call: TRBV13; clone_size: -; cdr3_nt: TGTGCCAGCGGAGGGGGCTGGGATACGCAGTATTTT; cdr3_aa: CASGGGWDTQYF
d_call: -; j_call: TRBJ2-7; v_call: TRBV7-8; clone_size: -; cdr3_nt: TGTGCCAGCAGAGCATTCGGGGTGCAGTACTTC; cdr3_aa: CASRAFGVQYF
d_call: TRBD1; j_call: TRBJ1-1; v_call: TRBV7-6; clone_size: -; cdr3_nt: TGTGCCAGCAGCTTGGGGACAGGGGATATGGGCACTGAAGCTTTCTTT; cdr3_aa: CASSLGTGDMGTEAFF
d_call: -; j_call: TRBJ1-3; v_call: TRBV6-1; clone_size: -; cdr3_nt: TGTGCCAGCAGTGAAATTTCGGGACACGGAAACACCATATATTTT; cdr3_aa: CASSEISGHGNTIYF
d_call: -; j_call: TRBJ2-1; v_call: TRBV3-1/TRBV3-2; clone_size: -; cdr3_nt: TGTGCCAGCAGCCCCCAAATAGCGTCGGTCGATGAGCAGTTCTTC; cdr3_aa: CASSPQIASVDEQFF
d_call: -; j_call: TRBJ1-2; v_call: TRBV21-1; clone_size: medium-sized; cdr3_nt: TGTGCCAGCAGCAAAGAAGGACAGGGCTATGGCTACACCTTC; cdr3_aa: CASSKEGQGYGYTF
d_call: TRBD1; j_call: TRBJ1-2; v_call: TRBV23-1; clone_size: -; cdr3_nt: TGCGCCAGCAGGGGATACAGGGGGGAGTCTAACTATGGCTACACCTTC; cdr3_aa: CASRGYRGESNYGYTF
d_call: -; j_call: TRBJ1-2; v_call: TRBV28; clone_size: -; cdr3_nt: TGTGCCAGCAAATTTCAGGGGCCAGACAACTATGGCTACACCTTC; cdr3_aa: CASKFQGPDNYGYTF
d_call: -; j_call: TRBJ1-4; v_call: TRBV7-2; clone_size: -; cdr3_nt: TGTGCCAGCAGCTCAGGTTTTAGTGAAAAACTGTTTTTT; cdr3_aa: CASSSGFSEKLFF
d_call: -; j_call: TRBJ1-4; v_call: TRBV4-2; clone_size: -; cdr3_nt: TGTGCCAGCAGCCAAGTGGGCAGGGGAGAGTCAACTAATGAAAAACTGTTTTTT; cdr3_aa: CASSQVGRGESTNEKLFF
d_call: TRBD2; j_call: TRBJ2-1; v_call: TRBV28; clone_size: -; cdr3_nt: TGTGCCAGCAGTTCCTCTAGCGGGGGGGCCTACAATGAGCAGTTCTTC; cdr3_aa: CASSSSSGGAYNEQFF
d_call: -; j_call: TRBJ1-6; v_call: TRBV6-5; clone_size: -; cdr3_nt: TGTGCCAGCAGTTACTCGATCCAGGGAAATTCACCCCTCCACTTT; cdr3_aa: CASSYSIQGNSPLHF
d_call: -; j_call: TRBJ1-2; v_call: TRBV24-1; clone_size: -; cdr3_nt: TGTGCCACCAGTGATGGGGAGAACTATGGCTACACCTTC; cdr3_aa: CATSDGENYGYTF
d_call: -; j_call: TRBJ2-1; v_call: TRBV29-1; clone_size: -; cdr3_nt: TGCAGCGTTGAAGATTGGAGGGACGGGCTGAATGAGCAGTTCTTC; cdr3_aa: CSVEDWRDGLNEQFF
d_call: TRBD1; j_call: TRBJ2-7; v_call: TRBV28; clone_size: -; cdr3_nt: TGTGCCAGCAGTTGGGGGACAGGTTTTTTGGAGCAGTACTTC; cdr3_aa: CASSWGTGFLEQYF
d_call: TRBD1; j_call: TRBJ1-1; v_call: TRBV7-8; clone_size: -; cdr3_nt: TGTGCCAGCAGCAACCGATTGAACAGGGGGCGCTTGAACACTGAAGCTTTCTTT; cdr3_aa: CASSNRLNRGRLNTEAFF
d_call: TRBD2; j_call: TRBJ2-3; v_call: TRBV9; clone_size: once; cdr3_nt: TGTGCCAGCAGCCTTTCGCGGGGGGACACAGATACGCAGTATTTT; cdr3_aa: CASSLSRGDTDTQYF
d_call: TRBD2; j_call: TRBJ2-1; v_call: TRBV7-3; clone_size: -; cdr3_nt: TGTGCCAGCAGCCCGGGGGGGTCTTACAATGAGCAGTTCTTC; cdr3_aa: CASSPGGSYNEQFF
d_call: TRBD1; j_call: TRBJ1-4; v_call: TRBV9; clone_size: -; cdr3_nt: TGTGCCAGCAGCTCAGCATTAGTTCCGGGACAGGCTTTTGCAACTAATGAAAAACTGTTTTTT; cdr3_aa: CASSSALVPGQAFATNEKLFF
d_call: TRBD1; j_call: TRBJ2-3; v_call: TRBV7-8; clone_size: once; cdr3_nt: TGTGCCAGCAGCTTAGTACAGGGGGGTCCAGAGACGCAGTATTTT; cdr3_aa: CASSLVQGGPETQYF
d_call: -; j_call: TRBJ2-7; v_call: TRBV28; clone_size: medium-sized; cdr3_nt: TGTGCCAGCAGTTCATATCGGGGACTCAACGGCGAGCAGTACTTC; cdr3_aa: CASSSYRGLNGEQYF
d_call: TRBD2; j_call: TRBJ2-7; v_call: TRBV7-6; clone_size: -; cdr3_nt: TGTGCCAGCAGCTTAAACCCACATCTAGCGGGAGTTGTAGAGCAGTACTTC; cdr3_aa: CASSLNPHLAGVVEQYF
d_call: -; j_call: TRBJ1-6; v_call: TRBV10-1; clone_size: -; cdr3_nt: TGCGCCAGATACTGGAGGGATTCACCCCTCCACTTT; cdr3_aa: CARYWRDSPLHF
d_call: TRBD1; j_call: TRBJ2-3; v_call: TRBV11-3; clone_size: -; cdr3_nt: TGTGCCAGCAGCTCCCGGGACAGCCTATTCACAGATACGCAGTATTTT; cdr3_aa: CASSSRDSLFTDTQYF